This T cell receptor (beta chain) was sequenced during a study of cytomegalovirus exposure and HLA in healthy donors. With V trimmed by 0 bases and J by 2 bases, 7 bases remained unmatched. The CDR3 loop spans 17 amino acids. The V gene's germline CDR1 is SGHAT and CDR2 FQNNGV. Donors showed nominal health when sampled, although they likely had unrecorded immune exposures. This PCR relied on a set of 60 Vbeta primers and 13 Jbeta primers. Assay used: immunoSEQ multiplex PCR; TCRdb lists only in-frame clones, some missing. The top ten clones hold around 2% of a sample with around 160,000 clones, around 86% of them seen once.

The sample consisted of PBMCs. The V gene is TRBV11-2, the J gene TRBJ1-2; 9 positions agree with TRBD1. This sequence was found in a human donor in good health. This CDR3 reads CASSLDLTGGDNYGYTF. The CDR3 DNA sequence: TGTGCCAGCAGCTTAGATCTGACAGGGGGAGACAACTATGGCTACACCTTC. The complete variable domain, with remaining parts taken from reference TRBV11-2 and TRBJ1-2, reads EAGVAQSPRYKIIEKRQSVAFWCNPISGHATLYWYQQILGQGPKLLIQFQNNGVVDDSQLPKDRFSAERLKGVDSTLKIQPAKLEDSAVYLCASSLDLTGGDNYGYTFGSGTRLTVV.